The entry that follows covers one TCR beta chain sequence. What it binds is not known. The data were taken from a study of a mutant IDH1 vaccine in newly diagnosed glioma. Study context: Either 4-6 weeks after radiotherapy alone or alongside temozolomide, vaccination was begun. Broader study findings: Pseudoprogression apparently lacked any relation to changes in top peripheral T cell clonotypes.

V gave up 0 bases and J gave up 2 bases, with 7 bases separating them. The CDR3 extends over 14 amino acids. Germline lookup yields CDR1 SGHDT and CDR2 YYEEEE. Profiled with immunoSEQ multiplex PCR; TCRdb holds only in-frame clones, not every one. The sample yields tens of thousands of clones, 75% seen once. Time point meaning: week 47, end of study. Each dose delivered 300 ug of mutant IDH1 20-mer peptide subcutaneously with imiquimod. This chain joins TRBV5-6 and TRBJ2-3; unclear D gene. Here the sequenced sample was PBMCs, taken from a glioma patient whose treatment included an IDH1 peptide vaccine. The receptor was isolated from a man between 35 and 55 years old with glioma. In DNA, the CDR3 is TGTGCCAGCAGCTTGGTACAGATCACAGATACGCAGTATTTT. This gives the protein CASSLVQITDTQYF.